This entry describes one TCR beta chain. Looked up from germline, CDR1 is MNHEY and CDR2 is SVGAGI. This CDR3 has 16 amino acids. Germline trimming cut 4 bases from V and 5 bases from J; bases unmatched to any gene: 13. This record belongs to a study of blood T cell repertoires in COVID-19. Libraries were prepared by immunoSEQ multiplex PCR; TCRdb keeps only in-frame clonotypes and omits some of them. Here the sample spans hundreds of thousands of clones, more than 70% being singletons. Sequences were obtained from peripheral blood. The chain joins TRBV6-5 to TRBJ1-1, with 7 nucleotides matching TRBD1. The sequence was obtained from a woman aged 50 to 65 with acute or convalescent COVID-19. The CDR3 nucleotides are TGTGCCAGCAGTTCTGACAGGGCCCAACTTGGGACTGAAGCTTTCTTT. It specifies CASSSDRAQLGTEAFF.